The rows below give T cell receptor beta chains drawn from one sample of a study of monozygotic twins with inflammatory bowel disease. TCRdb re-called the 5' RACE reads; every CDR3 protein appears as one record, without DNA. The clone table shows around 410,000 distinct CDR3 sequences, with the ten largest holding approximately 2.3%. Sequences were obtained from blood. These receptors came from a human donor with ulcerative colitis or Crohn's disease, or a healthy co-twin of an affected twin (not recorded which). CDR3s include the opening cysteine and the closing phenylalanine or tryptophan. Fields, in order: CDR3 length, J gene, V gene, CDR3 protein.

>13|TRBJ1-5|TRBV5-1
CASSLDPDQPQHF
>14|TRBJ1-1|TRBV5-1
CASSLDQTNTEAFF
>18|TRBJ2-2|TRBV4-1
CASSQDLRGRGFSGELFF
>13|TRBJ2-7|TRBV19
CASSPTVLYEQYF
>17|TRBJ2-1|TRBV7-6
CASSLRSPGVSYNEQFF
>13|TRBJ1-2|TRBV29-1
CSVPPGDSYGYTF
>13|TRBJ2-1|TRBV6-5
CASSYGGRDEQFF
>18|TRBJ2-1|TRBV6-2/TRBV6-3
CASSYALAGGPVLNEQFF
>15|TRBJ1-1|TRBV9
CASSPTHRENTEAFF
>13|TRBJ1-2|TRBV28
CASSLELNYGYTF